These 5 T cell receptor beta chains came from one sample sequenced in a study of blood T cell repertoires in COVID-19. Here immunoSEQ multiplex PCR was the method, and the copy in TCRdb shows in-frame clones only, minus some. The sample lists about 170,000 clones; less than 85% were seen once. The specimen was peripheral blood. The receptors derive from a human donor with acute or convalescent COVID-19. The donor label of this sample is uncertain.

The chain is built from TRBV6-1 and TRBJ2-3; 8 bases line up with TRBD2. The CDR3 extends over 19 amino acids. Germline loops: CDR1 MNHNS, CDR2 SASEGT. V lost 1 base, J lost 1 base, and 13 bases stayed unmatched. The CDR3 DNA follows: TGTGCCAGCAGTGAAGTGGGGGTGGGACTAGGAGTGGGCACAGATACGCAGTATTTT. Translated, it gives CASSEVGVGLGVGTDTQYF.

This chain uses TRBV18 with TRBJ1-3, with TRBD1 as a possible D gene (6 bases). Germline-derived CDR1 and CDR2 are KGHSH and LQKENI. This CDR3 has 14 amino acids. V lost 6 bases, J lost 8 bases, and 17 bases lay in between. The CDR3 loop reads CASSPSGTRDTIYF. DNA of the CDR3: TGTGCCAGCTCCCCCAGCGGGACAAGGGACACCATATATTTT.

The chain couples TRBV30 to TRBJ1-1; D ambiguous. Per the germline V gene, CDR1 is GTSNPN and CDR2 is SVGIG (reference sequence). This CDR3 spans 9 amino acids. V was pared by 4 bases and J by 11 bases, with 8 bases between. This CDR3 reads CAWISGAFF. CDR3 nucleotides: TGTGCCTGGATAAGCGGGGCTTTCTTT.

The rearrangement uses TRBV19 and TRBJ2-1; maybe TRBD1 (6 bases). The germline CDR1 and CDR2 sequences are LNHDA and SQIVND (reference sequence). The CDR3 extends over 13 amino acids. Trimming shortened V by 3 bases and J by 6 bases, and 9 bases separated the two germline ends. This CDR3 reads CASSMVQGNEQFF. For the CDR3, the DNA is TGTGCCAGTAGTATGGTACAGGGCAATGAGCAGTTCTTC.

The chain carries TRBV9 and TRBJ1-2; a possible D gene is TRBD1 (6 bases). This CDR3 is built from 13 residues. Trimming left V 2 bases short and J 6 bases short, with 11 bases between. The germline V gene has CDR1 SGDLS and CDR2 YYNGEE. The CDR3 nucleotides read TGTGCCAGCAGCGTGGGTAGGACAGATGGCTACACCTTC. This codes for CASSVGRTDGYTF.